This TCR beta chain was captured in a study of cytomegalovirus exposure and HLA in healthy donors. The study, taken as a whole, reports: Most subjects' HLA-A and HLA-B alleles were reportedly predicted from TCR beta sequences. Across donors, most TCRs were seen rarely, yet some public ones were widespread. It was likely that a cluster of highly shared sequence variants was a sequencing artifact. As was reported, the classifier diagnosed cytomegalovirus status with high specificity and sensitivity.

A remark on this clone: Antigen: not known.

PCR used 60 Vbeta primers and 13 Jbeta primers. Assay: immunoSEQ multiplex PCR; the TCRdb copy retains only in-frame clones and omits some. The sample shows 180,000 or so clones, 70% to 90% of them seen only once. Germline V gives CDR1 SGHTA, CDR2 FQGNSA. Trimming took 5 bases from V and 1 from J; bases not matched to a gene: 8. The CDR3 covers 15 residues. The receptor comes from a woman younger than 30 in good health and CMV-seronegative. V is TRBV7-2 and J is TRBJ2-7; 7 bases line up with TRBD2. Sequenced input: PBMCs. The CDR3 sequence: CASSKTREVSYEQYF. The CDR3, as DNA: TGTGCCAGCAGCAAAACCCGGGAGGTTTCCTACGAGCAGTACTTC.